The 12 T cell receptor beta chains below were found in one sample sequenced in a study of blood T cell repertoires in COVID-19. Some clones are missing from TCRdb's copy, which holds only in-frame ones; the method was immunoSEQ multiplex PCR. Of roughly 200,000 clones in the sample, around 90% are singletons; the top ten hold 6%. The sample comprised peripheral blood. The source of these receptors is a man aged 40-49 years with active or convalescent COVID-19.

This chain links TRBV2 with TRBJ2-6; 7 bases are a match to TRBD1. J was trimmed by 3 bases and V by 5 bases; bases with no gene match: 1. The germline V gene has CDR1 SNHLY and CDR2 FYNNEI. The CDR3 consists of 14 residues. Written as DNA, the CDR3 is TGTGCCAGCAGTCGGGACAGTGGGGCCAACGTCCTGACTTTC. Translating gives CASSRDSGANVLTF.

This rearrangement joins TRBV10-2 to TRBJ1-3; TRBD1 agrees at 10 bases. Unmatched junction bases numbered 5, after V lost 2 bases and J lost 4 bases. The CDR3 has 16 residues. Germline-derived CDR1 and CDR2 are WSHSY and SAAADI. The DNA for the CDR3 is TGCGCCAGCAGTGAGGGGGACAGGGGAAAAGGAAACACCATATATTTT. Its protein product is CASSEGDRGKGNTIYF.

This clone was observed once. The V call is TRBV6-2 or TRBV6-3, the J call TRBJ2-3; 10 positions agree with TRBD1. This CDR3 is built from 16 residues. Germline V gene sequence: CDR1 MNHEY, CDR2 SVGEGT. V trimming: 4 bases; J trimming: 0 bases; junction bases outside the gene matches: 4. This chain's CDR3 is CASSLGQGISTDTQYF. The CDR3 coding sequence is TGTGCCAGCAGTTTGGGACAGGGGATAAGCACAGATACGCAGTATTTT.

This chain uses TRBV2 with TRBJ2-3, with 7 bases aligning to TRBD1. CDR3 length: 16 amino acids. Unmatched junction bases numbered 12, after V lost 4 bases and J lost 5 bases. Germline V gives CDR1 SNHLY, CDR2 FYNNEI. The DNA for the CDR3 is TGTGCCAGCAGTGCTGTACTAAATCCAGGGGGAGATACGCAGTATTTT. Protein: CASSAVLNPGGDTQYF.

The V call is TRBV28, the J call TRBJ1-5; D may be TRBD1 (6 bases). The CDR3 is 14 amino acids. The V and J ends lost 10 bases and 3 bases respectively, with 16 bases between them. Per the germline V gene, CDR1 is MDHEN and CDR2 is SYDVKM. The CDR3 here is CATKLQGHNQPQHF. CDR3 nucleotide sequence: TGTGCCACCAAATTACAGGGACACAATCAGCCCCAGCATTTT.

The CDR3 bases are TGTGCCTGCCTCTCTAGCACGAACACCGGGGAGCTGTTTTTT. Translation: CACLSSTNTGELFF. The chain is built from TRBV19 and TRBJ2-2, with D perhaps TRBD2 (5 bases). Germline assignment: CDR1 LNHDA and CDR2 SQIVND (reference sequence). This CDR3 is 14 amino acids long. V was pared by 11 bases and J by 0 bases, with 13 bases between.

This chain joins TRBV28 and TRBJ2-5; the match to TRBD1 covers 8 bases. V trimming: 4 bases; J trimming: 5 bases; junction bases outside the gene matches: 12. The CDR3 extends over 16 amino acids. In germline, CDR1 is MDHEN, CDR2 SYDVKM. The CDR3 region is CASSSISGTGTETQYF. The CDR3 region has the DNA TGTGCCAGCAGTTCTATATCGGGGACAGGTACCGAGACCCAGTACTTC.

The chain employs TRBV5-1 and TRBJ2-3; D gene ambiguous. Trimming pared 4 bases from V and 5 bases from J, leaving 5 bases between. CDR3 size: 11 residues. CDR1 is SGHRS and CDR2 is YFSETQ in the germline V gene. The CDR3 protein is CASSDRDTQYF. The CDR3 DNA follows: TGCGCCAGCAGCGATAGAGATACGCAGTATTTT.

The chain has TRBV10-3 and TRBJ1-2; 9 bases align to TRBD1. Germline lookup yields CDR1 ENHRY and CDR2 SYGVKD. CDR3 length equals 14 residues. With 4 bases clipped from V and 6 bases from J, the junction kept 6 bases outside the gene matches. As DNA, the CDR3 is TGTGCCATCAGTGGTCAGGGACAGGGTAATGGCTACACCTTC. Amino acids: CAISGQGQGNGYTF.

The CDR3 coding sequence is TGTGCCAGCACCACAGGGGTCTCCGAGCAGTACTTC. This gives the protein CASTTGVSEQYF. V gene TRBV2 combines with J gene TRBJ2-7, with TRBD1 identical over 7 bases. CDR3 length: 12 amino acids. With V trimmed by 7 bases and J by 6 bases, 6 bases remained unmatched. CDR1 and CDR2 (germline): SNHLY, FYNNEI.

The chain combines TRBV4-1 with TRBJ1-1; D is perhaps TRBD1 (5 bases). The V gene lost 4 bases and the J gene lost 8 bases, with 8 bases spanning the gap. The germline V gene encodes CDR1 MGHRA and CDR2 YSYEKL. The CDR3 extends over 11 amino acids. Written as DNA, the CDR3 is TGCGCCAGCAGCCGTGCAGGGGAAGCTTTCTTT. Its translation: CASSRAGEAFF.

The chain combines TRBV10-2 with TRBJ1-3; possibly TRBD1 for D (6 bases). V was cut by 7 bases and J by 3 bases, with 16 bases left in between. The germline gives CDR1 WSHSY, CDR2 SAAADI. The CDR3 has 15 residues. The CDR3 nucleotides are TGCGCCAGCATCAAGGACAGAGAGCTTGGAAACACCATATATTTT. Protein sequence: CASIKDRELGNTIYF.